Below, 19 T cell receptor beta chains from the same sample are listed, as sequenced in a study of cytomegalovirus exposure and HLA in healthy donors (dated by TCRdb to 2016 to 2017). The library was produced with the immunoSEQ multiplex PCR assay. For the multiplex PCR, a mixture combining 60 forward primers for TCR Vbeta segments and 13 reverse primers for TCR Jbeta segments was used. TCRdb re-hosts the immuneACCESS table, in-frame sequences only. Its copies lack some clones; in the studies checked, an unresolved V gene accounts for under half of them, and the cause for the rest is not known. The sample data list about 85,000 clones, and around 77% of these were observed just once. Of the sample, approximately 2% is held by the ten largest clones. The sample comprised PBMCs. These receptor sequences come from a boy aged 5-17 years in good health and CMV-seronegative.

The rearrangement joins TRBV5-1 to TRBJ2-6, with 7 nucleotides matching TRBD1. The CDR3 spans 17 residues. Trimming took 4 bases from V and 0 from J; bases not matched to a gene: 7. From germline, CDR1 is SGHRS and CDR2 YFSETQ. CDR3 amino acids: CASSRGQVGSGANVLTF. CDR3 DNA sequence: TGCGCCAGCAGCCGTGGACAGGTTGGCTCTGGGGCCAACGTCCTGACTTTC. Using reference TRBV5-1 and TRBJ2-6 for the parts outside the CDR3, the full variable domain is KAGVTQTPRYLIKTRGQQVTLSCSPISGHRSVSWYQQTPGQGLQFLFEYFSETQRNKGNFPGRFSGRQFSNSRSEMNVSTLELGDSALYLCASSRGQVGSGANVLTFGAGSRLTVL.

The genes are TRBV4-3 and TRBJ1-5; TRBD1 aligns across 9 bases. V lost 5 bases, J lost 3 bases, and 5 bases stayed unmatched. The CDR3 length is 15 residues. Germline V CDR1 and CDR2: LGHNA, YSLEER. CDR3 sequence (DNA): TGCGCCAGCAGCACTGGGACAGGGAACAATCAGCCCCAGCATTTT. Translated: CASSTGTGNNQPQHF.

This sequence joins TRBV4-3 and TRBJ2-1; 11 positions agree with TRBD1. CDR1 and CDR2 from the germline V gene are LGHNA and YSLEER. The CDR3 loop spans 17 amino acids. Trimming at V came to 1 base and at J to 9 bases, leaving 11 bases not matched to a gene. The DNA of the CDR3 is TGCGCCAGCAGCCAAGCCTCCAGGGGGACAGGGGGAACTGAGCAGTTCTTC. Encoded protein: CASSQASRGTGGTEQFF.

The chain recombines TRBV6-5 with TRBJ2-1; a weak D match, TRBD2 (6 bases). In germline, CDR1 is MNHEY, CDR2 SVGAGI. The germline V and J ends were trimmed by 0 bases and 3 bases, with 9 bases remaining between them. This CDR3 has 15 residues. As DNA, the CDR3 is TGTGCCAGCAGTTACTCTAGCGGTAGCTACAATGAGCAGTTCTTC. Protein product: CASSYSSGSYNEQFF.

This rearrangement joins TRBV4-1 to TRBJ2-7, with TRBD2 matching over 12 bases. The trim removed 1 base at V and 5 bases at J, leaving 3 bases unmatched. Germline V gene sequence: CDR1 MGHRA, CDR2 YSYEKL. This CDR3 region has 15 residues. The CDR3 loop is CASSQGTSGMDEQYF. The CDR3 DNA follows: TGCGCCAGCAGCCAAGGGACTAGCGGGATGGACGAGCAGTACTTC.

The chain has TRBV2 and TRBJ1-5; 8 bases fit TRBD1. The V gene end was trimmed by 6 bases and the J gene end by 2 bases; junction bases not matched to a gene: 6. Germline V lookup: CDR1 SNHLY, CDR2 FYNNEI. The CDR3 runs to 15 residues. CDR3 DNA: TGTGCCAGCAGGGTTCAGGACAGGGGCAATCAGCCCCAGCATTTT. It translates to CASRVQDRGNQPQHF. The full variable domain, in which reference TRBV2 and TRBJ1-5 provide the parts outside the CDR3, is EPEVTQTPSHQVTQMGQEVILRCVPISNHLYFYWYRQILGQKVEFLVSFYNNEISEKSEIFDDQFSVERPDGSNFTLKIRSTKLEDSAMYFCASRVQDRGNQPQHFGDGTRLSIL.

CDR3 protein: CASSLGTTGYTF. The CDR3 DNA is TGTGCCAGCAGTCTTGGGACAACAGGCTACACCTTC. The V and J genes are TRBV28 and TRBJ1-2, with TRBD1 as a possible D gene (6 bases). Trimming stripped 5 bases from V and 8 bases from J, with 12 bases between. Germline V gene lookup returns CDR1 MDHEN and CDR2 SYDVKM. The CDR3 is 12 amino acids.

The chain recombines TRBV14 with TRBJ1-1, with D tentatively TRBD1 (5 bases). V lost 7 bases and J lost 3, with 15 bases in between. Germline CDR1 is SGHDN and CDR2 is FVKESK. CDR3 length: 14 residues. CDR3 bases: TGTGCCAGCACCCGCGGGGGAGCTTACACTGAAGCTTTCTTT. This sequence encodes CASTRGGAYTEAFF.

This chain connects TRBV5-6 to TRBJ2-2; the D gene is possibly TRBD2 (6 bases). CDR3 length: 13 residues. Trimming pared 0 bases from V and 6 bases from J, leaving 6 bases between. Looked up from germline, CDR1 is SGHDT and CDR2 is YYEEEE. CDR3 nucleotides: TGTGCCAGCAGCTTGGGGGGGGCCGGGGAGCTGTTTTTT. Translated, it gives CASSLGGAGELFF.

The genes are TRBV19 and TRBJ2-4; D possibly corresponds to TRBD1 (6 bases). Germline V gene lookup returns CDR1 LNHDA and CDR2 SQIVND (reference sequence). This CDR3 has 14 amino acids. The V and J ends lost 5 bases and 8 bases respectively, with 16 bases between them. DNA for the CDR3: TGTGCCAGTAGTCTCACCCGCAGGGGAGACATTCAGTACTTC. It specifies CASSLTRRGDIQYF.

This clone has just a few counts. The V call is TRBV7-2, the J call TRBJ2-7; D is possibly TRBD2 (5 bases). Per the germline V gene, CDR1 is SGHTA and CDR2 is FQGNSA. Trimming shortened V by 1 base and J by 4 bases, and 8 bases separated the two germline ends. The CDR3 sequence is 13 residues long. The DNA for the CDR3 is TGTGCCAGCAGCTTAGGCCGGGAATACGAGCAGTACTTC. Translating gives CASSLGREYEQYF.

CDR3 amino acids: CASSDRLGGSGNTIYF. CDR3 nucleotides: TGTGCCAGCAGCGACCGTTTAGGAGGATCGGGAAACACCATATATTTT. V usage is TRBV28 and J usage is TRBJ1-3; D remains unclear. V shed 6 bases and J shed 4 bases, with 19 bases lying between them. This CDR3 is built from 16 residues. Germline CDR1 and CDR2: MDHEN and SYDVKM.

The genes are TRBV11-2 and TRBJ2-5, with 13 bases aligning to TRBD2. J was trimmed by 1 base and V by 4 bases; bases with no gene match: 3. This CDR3 has 16 amino acids. CDR1 and CDR2 from the germline V gene are SGHAT and FQNNGV. The CDR3 bases are TGTGCCAGCAGCTCCCGGACTAGCGGGGGCCAAGAGACCCAGTACTTC. It encodes CASSSRTSGGQETQYF.

The rearrangement links TRBV28 to TRBJ2-4; 7 nucleotides align to TRBD1. Germline loops: CDR1 MDHEN, CDR2 SYDVKM. After removal of 5 bases from V and 8 bases from J, the junction contained 9 bases not matched to a gene. The CDR3 runs 14 residues. The CDR3 region is CASSPPGQWDIQYF. The CDR3 nucleotides are TGTGCCAGCAGTCCCCCGGGACAGTGGGACATTCAGTACTTC.

J is TRBJ1-4 and V is TRBV4-1, with TRBD1 matching over 12 bases. J lost 8 bases, V lost 4 bases, and 8 bases had no gene match. The CDR3 loop spans 16 amino acids. Germline V gives CDR1 MGHRA, CDR2 YSYEKL. The chain's CDR3 is CASSPGTGGFGEKLFF. CDR3 sequence (DNA): TGCGCCAGCAGCCCCGGGACAGGGGGCTTTGGAGAAAAACTGTTTTTT.

This chain connects TRBV10-1 to TRBJ2-5; weak D call: TRBD2 (6 bases). This CDR3 has 15 residues. Per germline, CDR1 WNHNN and CDR2 SYGVQD (reference sequence). With 2 bases removed from V and 5 bases from J, the gap between germline ends came to 15 bases. The CDR3 DNA reads as TGCGCCAGCAGTGAGGAGGGGATGGGGAGGGAGACCCAGTACTTC. Residues: CASSEEGMGRETQYF.

This clone showed up just once. The rearrangement uses TRBV28 and TRBJ1-2; 7 nucleotides align to TRBD1. Germline V gives CDR1 MDHEN, CDR2 SYDVKM. The CDR3 has 14 residues. V gave up 5 bases and J gave up 2 bases; unmatched junction bases: 5. CDR3 in DNA: TGTGCCAGCAGTCCACCGACAGGGAACTATGGCTACACCTTC. It specifies CASSPPTGNYGYTF.

A remark on this clone: The junction and the germline gene differ at one end; a read error may be behind it. CDR3 nucleotide sequence: TGTGCCAGCAGTCCCCGCGGGGACAGGGCGGACTTC. Its translation: CASSPRGDRADF. This chain joins TRBV28 and TRBJ1-2; TRBD1 matches 9 bases. Per germline, CDR1 MDHEN and CDR2 SYDVKM. CDR3 length equals 12 residues.

V is TRBV4-1 and J is TRBJ1-6; D gene unclear. The CDR3 contains 17 residues. Germline V gene sequence: CDR1 MGHRA, CDR2 YSYEKL. The V and J ends lost 2 bases and 3 bases respectively, with 14 bases between them. CDR3: CASSQRTGSGYNSPLHF. CDR3 DNA: TGCGCCAGCAGCCAAAGAACCGGGTCCGGCTATAATTCACCCCTCCACTTT.